Listed below are T cell receptor beta chains from one sample, sequenced in a study of blood T cells in healthy people across ages. Each CDR3 protein is one row after TCRdb ran MiXCR on the 5' RACE reads. Of 1.5 million to 2 million distinct CDR3 sequences listed, just under 50% are singletons. Sequenced material: blood. These receptors were taken from a woman aged 40 to 50 in good health. Each CDR3 is given with its conserved first and last residue. Fields, in order: V gene, D gene, J gene, CDR3 protein. The D gene is left open where the match is weak.

v_gene: TRBV5-1; d_gene: .; j_gene: TRBJ2-5; CDR3aa: CASSFEGFATQYF
v_gene: TRBV27; d_gene: .; j_gene: TRBJ2-5; CDR3aa: CASSLGSWETQYF
v_gene: TRBV7-2; d_gene: .; j_gene: TRBJ2-3; CDR3aa: CASSLGAFPSTDTQYF
v_gene: TRBV12-3/TRBV12-4; d_gene: .; j_gene: TRBJ2-7; CDR3aa: CASSLYRPYEQYF
v_gene: TRBV5-1; d_gene: .; j_gene: TRBJ1-2; CDR3aa: CASSFGSPMSYTF
v_gene: TRBV28; d_gene: .; j_gene: TRBJ1-6; CDR3aa: CASMGENSPLHF
v_gene: TRBV7-7; d_gene: TRBD1; j_gene: .; CDR3aa: CASSQSRQGGRETQYF
v_gene: TRBV14; d_gene: TRBD1; j_gene: TRBJ2-1; CDR3aa: CASSPIRDRAYEQFF
v_gene: TRBV6-2/TRBV6-3; d_gene: TRBD2; j_gene: TRBJ2-3; CDR3aa: CASSYSRNGGGGANTQYF
v_gene: TRBV13; d_gene: .; j_gene: TRBJ2-5; CDR3aa: CASGRRETQYF
v_gene: TRBV20-1; d_gene: .; j_gene: TRBJ2-5; CDR3aa: CSARDAGRVKETQYF
v_gene: TRBV24-1; d_gene: .; j_gene: TRBJ1-2; CDR3aa: CATSDFRGAGGYTF
v_gene: TRBV20-1; d_gene: .; j_gene: TRBJ2-5; CDR3aa: CSGVQGREETQYF
v_gene: TRBV20-1; d_gene: .; j_gene: TRBJ2-7; CDR3aa: CSARAPGRGRSYEQYF
v_gene: TRBV10-3; d_gene: .; j_gene: TRBJ2-5; CDR3aa: CATSPVDQETQYF
v_gene: TRBV6-5; d_gene: TRBD1; j_gene: TRBJ2-7; CDR3aa: CASSSHRQGAYEQYF
v_gene: TRBV9; d_gene: .; j_gene: TRBJ2-1; CDR3aa: CASSVANDNNEQFF